This TCR beta chain was identified during a study of shared clonotypes between healthy human individuals. Study-wide results and caveats: Generally, estimated richness proved larger in naive subsets than it did in memory subsets. Naive CD4 clonotypes overlapped across a handful of donors at roughly 5.1%. Owing to a small donor count, the genetic and exposure-history diversity represented was limited.

Template for every sorted-subset replicate PCR totaled roughly 200 ng DNA, 25,000 to 30,000 T cell genomes. Clones were sequenced by immunoSEQ multiplex PCR, and TCRdb holds only the in-frame ones, with some missing. The profile shows around 1 million clones, around three quarters of them singletons. V lost 2 bases, J lost 3 bases, and 16 bases lay in between. The CDR3 totals 16 residues. The V gene's germline CDR1 is WNHNN and CDR2 SYGVQD (reference sequence). Note on this clone: Its antigen is still unknown.

The sequenced material came from memory CD4+ T cells sorted from blood. Stated subset: CD45RA-negative fraction. The TCR originated in a man between 18 and 29 years old in good health. The chain recombines TRBV10-1 with TRBJ2-5; TRBD2 might be the D (5 bases). In nucleotides, the CDR3 is TGCGCCAGCAGTGAGAGTATTGCCGGAGGTGAAGAGACCCAGTACTTC. Amino acids: CASSESIAGGEETQYF.